One T cell receptor (beta chain) is described in this entry. One base away lies a much larger clone, so this may be a sequencing read error. Unsorted whole blood supplied the blood RNA, and germline DNA was isolated too. TCR beta cDNA was made from 400 to 500 ng total RNA with a constant-region primer. Investigators got TCR beta libraries out of three nested multiplex PCR rounds, done with slightly modified ARM-PCR. A C-beta reverse primer and TRBV1-TRBV30 forward primers served in each of the first two PCR rounds, at 9 to 11 cycles apiece. TCRdb re-called the multiplex PCR reads through MiXCR, storing one row per CDR3 protein. In the table there are almost 200,000 distinct CDR3 sequences, less than 65% of which are singletons. The data stem from a study of tumor-infiltrating lymphocytes in primary liver carcinoma. The V gene's germline CDR1 is SGHDT and CDR2 YYEEEE. The CDR3 spans 15 residues.

This receptor was obtained from a woman aged 60-75 years with primary liver carcinoma and hepatitis B virus infection. The sequenced sample consisted of peripheral blood. The rearrangement joins TRBV5-6 to TRBJ2-1, with 10 bases identical to TRBD1. The CDR3 DNA sequence: TGTACCAGCAGCTCAAGGACAGGGGGTATCTATGAGCAGTTCTTC. Translating it yields CTSSSRTGGIYEQFF. The full variable domain, with the rest looked up from reference TRBV5-6 and TRBJ2-1, is DAGVTQSPTHLIKTRGQQVTLRCSPKSGHDTVSWYQQALGQGPQFIFQYYEEEERQRGNFPDRFSGHQFPNYSSELNVNALLLGDSALYLCTSSSRTGGIYEQFFGPGTRLTVL.